The T cell receptor (beta chain) described here comes from a study of blood T cell repertoires in COVID-19. Overall study context: Samples representing acute and convalescent COVID-19 were sourced from the United States, Italy and Spain. Nucleic acid was either cDNA or gDNA, and it came from T cells, B-cell-depleted T cells, or PBMCs.

From germline, CDR1 is SGHTA and CDR2 FQGNSA. Trimming stripped 1 base from V and 4 bases from J, with 5 bases between. This CDR3 spans 13 amino acids. Recruited during active infection, patients (from Seattle) were subsequently followed longitudinally. Per the original data handling: Quantification of nucleated cells was approximated via reference gene primer amplification. Produced via immunoSEQ multiplex PCR; TCRdb's table is partial and in-frame only. V and J calls plus clone size are reproduced from that table; the DNA served to infer D and trimming. The sample yields more than 200,000 clones, around 90% seen once.

The sample comprised peripheral blood. The J gene is TRBJ1-5, the V gene TRBV7-2; D is perhaps TRBD1 (5 bases). The source is a woman aged 60-75 years with COVID-19, enrolled during active disease. The CDR3 reads CASSLGTNQPQHF. In DNA, the CDR3 is TGTGCCAGCAGCTTAGGGACAAATCAGCCCCAGCATTTT. Drawing the rest from reference TRBV7-2 and TRBJ1-5, the complete variable domain is GAGVSQSPSNKVTEKGKDVELRCDPISGHTALYWYRQSLGQGLEFLIYFQGNSAPDKSGLPSDRFSAERTGGSVSTLTIQRTQQEDSAVYLCASSLGTNQPQHFGDGTRLSIL.